The clone carrying this T cell receptor beta chain was observed a single time. As yet, its antigen is unknown. This specimen comes from a study of tumor-infiltrating lymphocytes in primary liver carcinoma. This CDR3 has 16 residues. Germline CDR1 reads MDHEN; CDR2 reads SYDVKM. Trimming stripped 5 bases from V and 9 bases from J, with 20 bases between. Study-wide findings and caveats: Tumor region pairs shared more overlap than did tumor-adjacent and tumor-blood pairs. Without sorting, CD4+ versus CD8+ T cell repertoires were not compared. When set against blood, tumors had a significantly higher top-250-clone fraction (p = 0.039).

Alongside blood RNA obtained from unsorted whole blood, germline DNA was also extracted. With chronic HBV infection, the patients were also treatment-naive. With a constant-region primer, TCR beta cDNA was made from approximately 500 ng of total RNA. Libraries for TCR beta were built through three nested multiplex PCR rounds, which together made up a slightly modified ARM-PCR procedure. With TRBV1-TRBV30 forward primers and a C-beta reverse primer, the first two PCR rounds were run for around 10 cycles each. TCRdb fed the multiplex PCR reads into MiXCR, producing one record per CDR3 protein. The sample has under 200,000 distinct CDR3 sequences, about 61% seen once.

Input material: peripheral blood. The chain has TRBV28 and TRBJ1-6; weak D call: TRBD1 (6 bases). This TCR was sampled from a woman aged 60-70 years with primary liver carcinoma and hepatitis B virus infection. CDR3: CASSPSTGKIGSPLHF. CDR3 DNA: TGTGCCAGCAGTCCCTCTACAGGGAAAATTGGTTCACCCCTCCACTTT.